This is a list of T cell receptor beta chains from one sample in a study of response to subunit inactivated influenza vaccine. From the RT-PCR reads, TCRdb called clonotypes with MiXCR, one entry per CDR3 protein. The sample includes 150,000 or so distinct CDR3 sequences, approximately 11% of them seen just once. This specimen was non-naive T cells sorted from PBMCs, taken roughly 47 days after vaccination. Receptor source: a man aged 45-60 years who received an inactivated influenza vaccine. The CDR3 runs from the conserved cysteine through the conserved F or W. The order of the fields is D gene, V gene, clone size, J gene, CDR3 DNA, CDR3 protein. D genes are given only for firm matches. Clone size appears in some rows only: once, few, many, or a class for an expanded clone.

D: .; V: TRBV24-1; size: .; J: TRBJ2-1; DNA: TGTGCCACCAGTGATTTGCGGACGGACCCTTACAATGAGCAGTTCTTC; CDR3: CATSDLRTDPYNEQFF
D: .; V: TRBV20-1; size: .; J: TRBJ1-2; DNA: TGCAGTGCTAGAAAGTCCAGGGGCTATGGCTACACCTTC; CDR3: CSARKSRGYGYTF
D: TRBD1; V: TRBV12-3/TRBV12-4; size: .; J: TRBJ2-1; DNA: TGTGCCAGCAGCCTACAGGGGGCACCCAATGAGCAGTTCTTC; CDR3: CASSLQGAPNEQFF
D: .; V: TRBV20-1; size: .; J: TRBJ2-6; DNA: TGCAGTGCTAGTCCCCCCCTCGGGGGCTCTGGGGCCAACGTCCTGACTTTC; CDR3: CSASPPLGGSGANVLTF
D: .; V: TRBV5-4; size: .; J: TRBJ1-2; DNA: TGTGCCAGCAGCTTGCTAGGGACCTATGGCTACACCTTC; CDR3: CASSLLGTYGYTF
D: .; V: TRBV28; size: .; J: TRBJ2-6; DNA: TGTGCCAGCAGTTTAGAACCCCGCGTCCTGACTTTC; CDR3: CASSLEPRVLTF
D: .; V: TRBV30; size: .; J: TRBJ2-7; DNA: TGTGCCTGGACACGGGGGATTTTCTCCTACGAGCAGTACTTC; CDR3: CAWTRGIFSYEQYF
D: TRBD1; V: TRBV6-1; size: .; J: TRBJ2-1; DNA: TGTGCCAGCAGTCGGCGGACAGGGGGGCCTTCCTACAATGAGCAGTTCTTC; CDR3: CASSRRTGGPSYNEQFF
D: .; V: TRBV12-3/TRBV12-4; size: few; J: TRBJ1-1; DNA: TGTGCCAGCAGTTTAGAGACAGTCACTGAAGCTTTCTTT; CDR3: CASSLETVTEAFF
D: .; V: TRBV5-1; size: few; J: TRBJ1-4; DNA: TGCGCCAGCAGCTTGGCCCCCTCCGAAAAACTGTTTTTT; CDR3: CASSLAPSEKLFF
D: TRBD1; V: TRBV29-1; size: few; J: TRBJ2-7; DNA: TGCAGCGCTACGGGACAGGGTCTCTACGAGCAGTACTTC; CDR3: CSATGQGLYEQYF
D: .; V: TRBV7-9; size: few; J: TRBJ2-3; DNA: TGTGCCAGCAGCTTAACAGGGCACAGGGAGGATACGCAGTATTTT; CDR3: CASSLTGHREDTQYF
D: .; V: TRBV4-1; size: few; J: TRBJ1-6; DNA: TGCGCCAGCAGCCAAGATCGATCTGGTCGGAATTCACCCCTCCACTTT; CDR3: CASSQDRSGRNSPLHF
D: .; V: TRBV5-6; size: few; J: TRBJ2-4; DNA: TGTGCCAGCAGCTTTTTGGACAGTTCCAAAAACATTCAGTACTTC; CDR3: CASSFLDSSKNIQYF
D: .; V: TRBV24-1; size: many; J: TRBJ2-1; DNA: TGTGCCACCAGTGATTCGGCGGTCGGAAAGGGGTCCTACAATGAGCAGTTCTTC; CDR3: CATSDSAVGKGSYNEQFF
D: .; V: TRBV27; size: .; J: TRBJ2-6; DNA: TGTGCCAGCAGTTTGCTCGACTTCAGGGGTTCAGGGGCCAACGTCCTGACTTTC; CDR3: CASSLLDFRGSGANVLTF